A selection of T cell receptor beta chains follows, all from one sample in a study of blood T cell repertoires in COVID-19. Assay: immunoSEQ multiplex PCR; the TCRdb copy retains only in-frame clones and omits some. The table lists about 60,000 clones, 78% of them singletons. The specimen was peripheral blood. These receptors were obtained from a human donor in a cohort sampled during active COVID-19. CDR3s include the opening cysteine and the closing phenylalanine or tryptophan. The order of the fields is V gene, D gene, J gene, clone size, CDR3 protein, CDR3 DNA. The D gene is left open where the match is weak. Rows give clone size only sometimes, using once, few, many, or a class for an expanded clone.

TRBV19	-	TRBJ1-3	-	CASSRRTAIDSGNTIYF	TGTGCCAGTAGTCGACGGACAGCTATTGACTCTGGAAACACCATATATTTT
TRBV6-5	-	TRBJ2-5	-	CASSNSYQETQYF	TGTGCCAGCAGTAACAGTTACCAAGAGACCCAGTACTTC
TRBV4-3	TRBD1	TRBJ2-7	few	CASSLTGTGDSYEQYF	TGCGCCAGCAGCCTCACTGGGACAGGGGACTCCTACGAGCAGTACTTC
TRBV19	-	TRBJ1-1	-	CASRWGGGPNTEAFF	TGTGCCAGTAGATGGGGGGGAGGCCCGAACACTGAAGCTTTCTTT
TRBV5-6	-	TRBJ1-3	-	CASSIFSSGIGNTIYF	TGTGCCAGCAGTATTTTTTCCTCAGGGATTGGAAACACCATATATTTT
TRBV10-2	-	TRBJ2-1	-	CASPTRASRTSYNEQFF	TGCGCCAGCCCCACAAGGGCTAGCCGAACCTCCTACAATGAGCAGTTCTTC
TRBV5-4	-	TRBJ2-5	-	CASSLARDGSETQYF	TGTGCCAGCAGCTTGGCCAGGGATGGATCGGAGACCCAGTACTTC
TRBV9	TRBD2	TRBJ2-1	-	CASSADPSSGGSYNEQFF	TGTGCCAGCAGCGCCGACCCCAGTAGCGGGGGATCCTACAATGAGCAGTTCTTC
TRBV5-6	TRBD1	TRBJ2-5	-	CASSGTGGVETQYF	TGTGCCAGCAGCGGAACAGGGGGCGTAGAGACCCAGTACTTC
TRBV19	-	TRBJ1-1	-	CASSRQRDTEAFF	TGTGCCAGTAGCCGACAGCGAGACACTGAAGCTTTCTTT
TRBV3-1/TRBV3-2	-	TRBJ1-2	-	CASSRTAYGYTF	TGTGCCAGCAGCCGGACAGCCTATGGCTACACCTTC
TRBV19	-	TRBJ2-1	-	CARLVGWAGTYNEQFF	TGTGCCAGATTGGTGGGGTGGGCGGGAACCTACAATGAGCAGTTCTTC
TRBV30	-	TRBJ2-2	many	CAWTAGAGELFF	TGTGCCTGGACCGCAGGCGCCGGGGAGCTGTTTTTT
TRBV3-1/TRBV3-2	TRBD2	TRBJ2-3	-	CASSHGLGGGPTDTQYF	TGTGCCAGCAGCCACGGACTAGGTGGCGGCCCCACAGATACGCAGTATTTT
TRBV3-1/TRBV3-2	TRBD1	TRBJ2-7	few	CASSLRDRDGEQYF	TGTGCCAGCAGCCTTCGGGACAGGGATGGCGAGCAGTACTTC
TRBV19	TRBD1	TRBJ1-2	-	CASSILTGGDYGYTF	TGTGCCAGTAGTATACTGACAGGGGGCGACTATGGCTACACCTTC
TRBV5-1	TRBD1	TRBJ1-5	few	CASSTRQGASNQPQHF	TGCGCCAGCAGCACCCGACAGGGGGCTAGCAATCAGCCCCAGCATTTT
TRBV2	-	TRBJ2-1	-	CASSPEGGLTYNEQFF	TGTGCCAGCTCCCCGGAGGGGGGGCTGACCTACAATGAGCAGTTCTTC
TRBV7-9	-	TRBJ1-6	few	CASSPQGQPASSYNSPLHF	TGTGCCAGCAGCCCTCAAGGACAGCCAGCTAGCTCCTATAATTCACCCCTCCACTTT
TRBV5-4	-	TRBJ1-1	-	CASRREQGGRTEAFF	TGTGCCAGCAGGAGGGAGCAGGGAGGGCGGACTGAAGCTTTCTTT
TRBV5-4	TRBD2	TRBJ2-5	-	CASSDKGLAGPQETQYF	TGTGCCAGCAGCGATAAGGGACTAGCGGGCCCCCAAGAGACCCAGTACTTC
TRBV7-6	-	TRBJ1-1	-	CASSSSRDTEAFF	TGTGCCAGCAGCTCTAGCCGAGACACTGAAGCTTTCTTT
TRBV5-1	-	TRBJ1-4	-	CASSVTGATNEKLFF	TGCGCCAGCAGCGTCACAGGCGCAACTAATGAAAAACTGTTTTTT
TRBV10-3	TRBD2	TRBJ2-3	few	CAISEPTSGGAQDTQYF	TGTGCCATCAGTGAGCCGACTAGCGGGGGGGCACAAGATACGCAGTATTTT
TRBV19	TRBD2	TRBJ2-2	-	CATSRTSGRTGELFF	TGTGCCACCTCCAGGACTAGCGGGAGAACCGGGGAGCTGTTTTTT
TRBV5-1	TRBD2	TRBJ2-7	-	CASSLAGTSAYEQYF	TGCGCCAGCAGCTTGGCCGGGACTAGCGCCTACGAGCAGTACTTC
TRBV19	TRBD1	TRBJ2-7	-	CASSMGTASYEQYF	TGTGCCAGTAGTATGGGGACAGCCTCCTACGAGCAGTACTTC
TRBV19	TRBD1	TRBJ1-4	once	CASHRQGASANEKLFF	TGTGCCAGTCATAGGCAGGGGGCCTCAGCTAATGAAAAACTGTTTTTT
TRBV7-6	-	TRBJ2-2	-	CASSSYEQGYTGELFF	TGTGCCAGCAGCTCCTACGAACAGGGTTACACCGGGGAGCTGTTTTTT
TRBV5-4	TRBD2	TRBJ2-3	-	CASSLLAGGNADTQYF	TGTGCCAGCAGCTTGTTGGCGGGAGGGAACGCAGATACGCAGTATTTT
TRBV2	TRBD2	TRBJ2-5	-	CASSAPGLGQETQYF	TGTGCCAGCAGTGCCCCGGGACTAGGACAAGAGACCCAGTACTTC
TRBV11-2	-	TRBJ2-1	-	CASSLEVIGGEQFF	TGTGCCAGCAGCTTGGAGGTAATCGGTGGTGAGCAGTTCTTC
TRBV7-9	TRBD1	TRBJ1-2	-	CASSPWDRADYGYTF	TGTGCCAGCAGCCCCTGGGACAGGGCAGACTATGGCTACACCTTC
TRBV27	-	TRBJ2-3	once	CASWGVTQYF	TGTGCCAGCTGGGGGGTTACGCAGTATTTT
TRBV21-1	-	TRBJ1-4	-	CASSKSSAGNEKLFF	TGTGCCAGCAGCAAAAGTTCGGCAGGGAATGAAAAACTGTTTTTT
TRBV18	-	TRBJ2-7	-	CASSPAPSYEQYF	TGTGCCAGCTCACCCGCCCCCAGCTACGAGCAGTACTTC
TRBV11-2	TRBD2	TRBJ2-1	few	CASSSLAGAYNEQFF	TGTGCCAGCAGCTCTCTAGCGGGAGCGTACAATGAGCAGTTCTTC
TRBV4-2	-	TRBJ2-7	-	CASSQALAWGYEQYF	TGTGCCAGCAGCCAAGCTCTAGCCTGGGGCTACGAGCAGTACTTC
TRBV27	-	TRBJ1-2	-	CASCPAGKANYGYTF	TGTGCCAGCTGCCCCGCGGGTAAAGCTAACTATGGCTACACCTTC
TRBV21-1	-	TRBJ1-3	-	CASSKEQGYGTIYF	TGTGCCAGCAGCAAAGAACAGGGGTATGGCACCATATATTTT
TRBV11-3	TRBD2	TRBJ2-1	-	CASSVRLAAGHEQFF	TGTGCCAGCAGCGTCAGACTAGCGGCGGGCCATGAGCAGTTCTTC
TRBV7-6	-	TRBJ2-3	few	CASSLALGVSDTQYF	TGTGCCAGCAGCTTAGCGTTGGGAGTTTCTGATACGCAGTATTTT
TRBV19	-	TRBJ1-1	-	CATRRQERWTEAFF	TGTGCCACCCGGAGACAGGAACGATGGACTGAAGCTTTCTTT
TRBV28	-	TRBJ2-1	few	CATLSGTPTNEQFF	TGTGCCACCTTGAGCGGAACTCCAACCAATGAGCAGTTCTTC
TRBV25-1	-	TRBJ2-1	-	CASSPPGGGSFNEQFF	TGTGCCAGCAGCCCCCCCGGGGGCGGGAGTTTCAATGAGCAGTTCTTC
TRBV28	TRBD1	TRBJ1-4	-	CASSSGGENEKLFF	TGTGCCAGCAGTTCAGGGGGAGAGAATGAAAAACTGTTTTTT
TRBV2	-	TRBJ1-1	-	CASKARSGGTEAFF	TGTGCCAGCAAAGCCAGAAGCGGGGGCACTGAAGCTTTCTTT
TRBV2	-	TRBJ2-2	once	CASGVDSPFNTGELFF	TGTGCCAGCGGAGTGGACAGCCCATTTAACACCGGGGAGCTGTTTTTT